Below, one TCR beta chain is given with its context. At survey level, the immunoSEQ assay was run in its v3.0 version. Some clones are missing from TCRdb's copy, which holds only in-frame ones; the method was immunoSEQ multiplex PCR. The table lists around 9,600 clones, roughly 80% of them singletons. The sample belongs to a study of long-term antiretroviral therapy in people with HIV. The receptor was isolated from a man aged 25 to 45 with HIV. The sample in question was unsorted PBMCs, obtained 0.4 years before starting antiretroviral therapy.

CDR3 sequence: CAWSMGRSSYNEQFF. CDR3 coding DNA: TGTGCCTGGAGTATGGGGCGTAGCTCCTACAATGAGCAGTTCTTC. The chain links TRBV30 to TRBJ2-1, with D possibly matching TRBD1 (5 bases). V was shortened by 2 bases and J by 0 bases, with 11 bases between the two germline ends. The CDR3 runs 15 residues. Per the germline V gene, CDR1 is GTSNPN and CDR2 is SVGIG (reference sequence).